This T cell receptor (beta chain) is from a study of post-analysis software for immune sequencing data. This clonotype was found a few times. The antigen is unknown. With 0 bases clipped from V and 3 bases from J, the junction kept 4 bases outside the gene matches. CDR1 and CDR2 from the germline V gene are MGHRA and YSYEKL. The CDR3 is 15 amino acids. Points from the study as a whole: Five TRBV segments, including TRBV5-6, TRBV5-1 and TRBV20-1, were more frequent in patients than controls. Same-batch samples co-clustered strongly by F measure.

Tagging with unique molecular identifiers was a feature of the TCR beta cDNA libraries. Between 1 and 10 million T cells gave rise to roughly 0.5 million cDNA molecules. TCRdb independently ran MiXCR on the PCR reads; one entry per CDR3 protein. Found here are about half a million distinct CDR3 sequences, about a third of them singletons; the top ten hold 5% to 6%. V is TRBV4-1 and J is TRBJ1-2; 7 bases map to TRBD1. Sequencing was carried out using blood. This TCR was recovered from a girl between 2 and 17 years old with multiple sclerosis. CDR3 protein: CASSQETGWHYGYTF. The DNA for the CDR3 is TGCGCCAGCAGCCAAGAGACAGGGTGGCACTATGGCTACACCTTC.